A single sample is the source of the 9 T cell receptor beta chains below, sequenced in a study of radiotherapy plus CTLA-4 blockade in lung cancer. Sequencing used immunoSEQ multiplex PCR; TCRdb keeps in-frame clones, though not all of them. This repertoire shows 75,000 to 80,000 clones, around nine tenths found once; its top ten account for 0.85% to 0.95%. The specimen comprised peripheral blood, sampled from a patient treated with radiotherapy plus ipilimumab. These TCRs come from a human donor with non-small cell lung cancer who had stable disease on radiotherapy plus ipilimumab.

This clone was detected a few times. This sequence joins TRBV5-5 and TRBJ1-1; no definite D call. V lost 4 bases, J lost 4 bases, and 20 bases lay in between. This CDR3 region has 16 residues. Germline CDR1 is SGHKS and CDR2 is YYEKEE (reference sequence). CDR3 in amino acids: CASSKTAGRLSTEAFF. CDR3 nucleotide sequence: TGTGCCAGCAGCAAAACAGCCGGACGTCTGAGCACTGAAGCTTTCTTT.

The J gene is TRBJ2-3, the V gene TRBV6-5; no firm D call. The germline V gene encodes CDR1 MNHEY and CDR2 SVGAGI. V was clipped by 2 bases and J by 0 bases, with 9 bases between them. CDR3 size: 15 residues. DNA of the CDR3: TGTGCCAGCAGTTACCTCCCATCTAGCACAGATACGCAGTATTTT. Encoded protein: CASSYLPSSTDTQYF.

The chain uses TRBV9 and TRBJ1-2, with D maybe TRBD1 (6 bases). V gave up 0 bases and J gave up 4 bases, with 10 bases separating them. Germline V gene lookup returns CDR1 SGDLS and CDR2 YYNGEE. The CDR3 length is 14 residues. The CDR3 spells CASSVGTDIYGYTF. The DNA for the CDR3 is TGTGCCAGCAGCGTAGGGACAGATATCTATGGCTACACCTTC. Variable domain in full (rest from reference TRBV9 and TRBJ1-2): DSGVTQTPKHLITATGQRVTLRCSPRSGDLSVYWYQQSLDQGLQFLIQYYNGEERAKGNILERFSAQQFPDLHSELNLSSLELGDSALYFCASSVGTDIYGYTFGSGTRLTVV.

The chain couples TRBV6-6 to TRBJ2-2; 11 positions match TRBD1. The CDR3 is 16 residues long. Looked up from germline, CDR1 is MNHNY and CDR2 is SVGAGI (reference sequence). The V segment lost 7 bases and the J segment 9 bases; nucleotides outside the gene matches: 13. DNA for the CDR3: TGTGCCAGCACCTCGGACAGGGGGCCATTTCCCCGGGAGCTGTTTTTT. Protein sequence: CASTSDRGPFPRELFF.

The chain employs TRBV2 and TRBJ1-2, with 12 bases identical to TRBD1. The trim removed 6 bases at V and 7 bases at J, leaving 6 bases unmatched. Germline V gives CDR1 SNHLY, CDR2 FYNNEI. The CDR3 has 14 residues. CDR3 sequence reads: CASRPGQGASGYTF. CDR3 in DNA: TGTGCCAGCAGGCCGGGACAGGGGGCAAGTGGCTACACCTTC.

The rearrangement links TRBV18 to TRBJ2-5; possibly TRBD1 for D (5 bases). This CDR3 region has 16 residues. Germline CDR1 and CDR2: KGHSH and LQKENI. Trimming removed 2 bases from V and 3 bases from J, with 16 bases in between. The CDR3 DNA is TGTGCCAGCTCACCATACTTCCAGGGCACCGAAGAGACCCAGTACTTC. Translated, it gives CASSPYFQGTEETQYF.

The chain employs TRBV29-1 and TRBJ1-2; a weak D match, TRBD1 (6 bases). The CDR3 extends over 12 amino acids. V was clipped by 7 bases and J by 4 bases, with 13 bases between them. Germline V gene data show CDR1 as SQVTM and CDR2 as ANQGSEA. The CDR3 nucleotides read TGCAGCGCGAAACAGGGTGGCTATGGCTACACCTTC. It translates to CSAKQGGYGYTF. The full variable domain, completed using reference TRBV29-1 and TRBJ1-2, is SAVISQKPSRDICQRGTSLTIQCQVDSQVTMMFWYRQQPGQSLTLIATANQGSEATYESGFVIDKFPISRPNLTFSTLTVSNMSPEDSSIYLCSAKQGGYGYTFGSGTRLTVV.

The CDR3 nucleotides read TGTGCCAGCAGAGCCCCGAGGAGGGGGATCTACGAGCAGTACTTC. It translates to CASRAPRRGIYEQYF. The chain couples TRBV2 to TRBJ2-7; D possibly matches TRBD1 or TRBD2 (6 bases each). Germline CDR1 SNHLY, CDR2 FYNNEI. The CDR3 is made up of 15 amino acids. Trimming shortened V by 6 bases and J by 3 bases, and 18 bases separated the two germline ends.

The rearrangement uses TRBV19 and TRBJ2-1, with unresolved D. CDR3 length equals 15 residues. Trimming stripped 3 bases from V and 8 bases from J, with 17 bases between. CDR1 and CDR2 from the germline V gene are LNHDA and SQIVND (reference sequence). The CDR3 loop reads CASSISLVTPDEQFF. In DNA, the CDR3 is TGTGCCAGTAGTATTAGCCTAGTAACGCCGGATGAGCAGTTCTTC.